What follows are 26 T cell receptor beta chains derived from one specimen sequenced in a study of beta chain features in type 1 diabetes. The entirety of the isolated RNA underwent reverse transcription, so expressed TCRB transcripts were sequenced. Profiled with immunoSEQ multiplex PCR; TCRdb holds only in-frame clones, not every one. Among 850,000 to 900,000 clones listed, 17% were seen once. Sequencing input: naive CD4+ T cells from blood. The receptors shown here come from a young woman in good health.

This clone occurred a few times. The chain couples TRBV2 to TRBJ2-1; TRBD1 matches 9 bases. This CDR3 region has 16 residues. The germline V gene encodes CDR1 SNHLY and CDR2 FYNNEI. Unmatched junction bases numbered 10, after V lost 6 bases and J lost 4 bases. Here the CDR3 DNA reads TGTGCCAGCAGAGGAACAGGGGGCGAGGCTTACAATGAGCAGTTCTTC. Residues: CASRGTGGEAYNEQFF.

V usage is TRBV6-1 and J usage is TRBJ2-7; D remains ambiguous. Germline CDR1 is MNHNS and CDR2 is SASEGT. The CDR3 sequence is 13 residues long. Deletions cut 1 base from V and 0 bases from J, with 4 bases between. The CDR3 protein is CASSEESSYEQYF. CDR3 DNA: TGTGCCAGCAGTGAAGAGAGCTCCTACGAGCAGTACTTC.

This clone was observed a handful of times. The CDR3 protein is CASSFGTGPTYEQYF. Here the CDR3 DNA reads TGCGCCAGCAGCTTCGGGACAGGCCCGACCTACGAGCAGTACTTC. The chain is built from TRBV5-1 and TRBJ2-7, with 8 bases aligning to TRBD1. CDR1 is SGHRS, CDR2 YFSETQ, per germline. The CDR3 extends over 15 amino acids. J gave up 2 bases and V 2 bases, and 6 bases lay outside the gene matches.

The genes are TRBV19 and TRBJ2-2; 9 bases fit TRBD1. Germline V gene sequence: CDR1 LNHDA, CDR2 SQIVND (reference sequence). V gave up 6 bases and J gave up 5 bases; unmatched junction bases: 7. The CDR3 length is 15 residues. The CDR3 protein is CASRKTGGTTGELFF. The CDR3 region has the DNA TGTGCCAGTAGAAAGACAGGGGGGACAACCGGGGAGCTGTTTTTT.

The CDR3 bases are TGTGCCAGCAGCTTAGTATGGCAGAACAATCAGCCCCAGCATTTT. Its translation: CASSLVWQNNQPQHF. V and J are TRBV7-2 and TRBJ1-5; D ambiguous. Germline V gives CDR1 SGHTA, CDR2 FQGNSA. Trimming stripped 1 base from V and 3 bases from J, with 10 bases between. The CDR3 has 15 residues.

This clone has more than one count but fewer than ten. The J gene is TRBJ1-1, the V gene TRBV6-1; no clear D gene. This CDR3 comprises 11 residues. V gave up 6 bases and J gave up 2 bases, with 4 bases separating them. Germline CDR1 reads MNHNS; CDR2 reads SASEGT. CDR3 amino acids: CASRLNTEAFF. The CDR3 nucleotides read TGTGCCAGCAGGTTAAACACTGAAGCTTTCTTT.

This clone was detected a few times. The V call is TRBV28, the J call TRBJ2-3; TRBD2 aligns across 7 bases. The CDR3 is 16 amino acids. J gave up 1 base and V 11 bases, and 15 bases lay outside the gene matches. Germline lookup yields CDR1 MDHEN and CDR2 SYDVKM. CDR3 coding DNA: TGTGCCTTTTTGCTGTTGGGAGGGCGAGGCACAGATACGCAGTATTTT. Amino acid sequence: CAFLLLGGRGTDTQYF.

The genes are TRBV5-6 and TRBJ2-4; TRBD1 matches 8 bases. The CDR3 spans 14 residues. Germline V gives CDR1 SGHDT, CDR2 YYEEEE. The V segment lost 4 bases and the J segment 9 bases; nucleotides outside the gene matches: 9. CDR3 DNA sequence: TGTGCCAGCAGCACACCGACAGGGGTGGGCATTCAGTACTTC. Its translation is CASSTPTGVGIQYF.

This clone has more than one count but fewer than ten. This chain joins TRBV2 and TRBJ1-5, with 9 bases fitting TRBD1. The V gene end was trimmed by 8 bases and the J gene end by 7 bases; junction bases not matched to a gene: 6. The length of the CDR3 is 13 residues. Germline V gene data show CDR1 as SNHLY and CDR2 as FYNNEI. Here the CDR3 DNA reads TGTGCCAGCGTGCGGGACAGGGAACAGCCCCAGCATTTT. It codes for CASVRDREQPQHF.

A remark on this clone: In the same sample, other DNA sequences code for this CDR3. This chain connects TRBV29-1 to TRBJ2-1; no clear D gene. Germline-derived CDR1 and CDR2 are SQVTM and ANQGSEA. Trimming removed 6 bases from V and 4 bases from J, with 7 bases in between. CDR3 length: 11 residues. Here the CDR3 DNA reads TGCAGCGTCCTTGATTACAATGAGCAGTTCTTC. This sequence encodes CSVLDYNEQFF.

The genes are TRBV4-2 and TRBJ1-1; 9 bases line up with TRBD1. This CDR3 has 16 amino acids. Germline loops: CDR1 LGHNA, CDR2 YNFKEQ. J gave up 4 bases and V 4 bases, and 10 bases lay outside the gene matches. In nucleotides, the CDR3 is TGTGCCAGCAGCCCCACAGGGGGCGTTATGACCACTGAAGCTTTCTTT. This encodes CASSPTGGVMTTEAFF.

The chain recombines TRBV2 with TRBJ1-3, with no clear D. CDR1 is SNHLY, CDR2 FYNNEI, per germline. There are 18 residues in the CDR3. V lost 3 bases, J lost 0 bases, and 18 bases lay in between. The CDR3, as DNA: TGTGCCAGCAGTGATTTCGACATTCCCTTCAGCTCTGGAAACACCATATATTTT. Encoded protein: CASSDFDIPFSSGNTIYF.

This clone has just a few counts. Here the CDR3 reads CASSYSELSPLHF. The CDR3 bases are TGTGCCAGCAGTTACTCGGAGCTATCACCCCTCCACTTT. The V and J genes are TRBV6-5 and TRBJ1-6; no reliable D call. Germline-derived CDR1 and CDR2 are MNHEY and SVGAGI. CDR3 length equals 13 residues. V was trimmed by 0 bases and J by 10 bases, leaving 7 bases between them.

This clone was seen a few times. The chain employs TRBV9 and TRBJ1-1; weak D call: TRBD1 (6 bases). Per the germline V gene, CDR1 is SGDLS and CDR2 is YYNGEE. The CDR3 extends over 13 amino acids. V lost 4 bases and J lost 5, with 12 bases in between. CDR3 bases: TGTGCCAGCAGCTCGGGGGCCTGGACTGAAGCTTTCTTT. It yields the protein CASSSGAWTEAFF.

Comments on this clone: The same CDR3 also results from other DNA sequences found in this sample. The gene calls are TRBV7-3 and TRBJ2-3, with a possible D match to TRBD2 (6 bases). Between the trimmed V and J ends, which lost 1 base and 5 bases, there was a span of 10 bases. The germline CDR1 and CDR2 sequences are SGHTA and FQGTGA. The CDR3 runs 14 residues. This CDR3 reads CASSLIPGVDTQYF. In DNA form, the CDR3 reads TGTGCCAGCAGCTTAATTCCGGGAGTAGATACGCAGTATTTT.

This clone was counted only a few times. This chain connects TRBV5-6 to TRBJ2-7; 8 bases are shared with TRBD2. V trimming: 1 base; J trimming: 6 bases; junction bases outside the gene matches: 12. This CDR3 comprises 16 residues. From germline, CDR1 is SGHDT and CDR2 YYEEEE. DNA for the CDR3: TGTGCCAGCAGCTTGTTAGGGGTCGGGAGGGCCTTCGAGCAGTACTTC. Translation: CASSLLGVGRAFEQYF.

The rearrangement links TRBV10-3 to TRBJ2-3, with 8 bases that match TRBD2. The CDR3 spans 14 residues. Germline V lookup: CDR1 ENHRY, CDR2 SYGVKD. J was trimmed by 1 base and V by 6 bases; bases with no gene match: 3. Written as DNA, the CDR3 is TGTGCCATCAGCAAGACTAGCGGCACAGATACGCAGTATTTT. This gives the protein CAISKTSGTDTQYF.

This clone appeared a few times. The J gene is TRBJ2-5, the V gene TRBV28; the D is unclear. Germline lookup yields CDR1 MDHEN and CDR2 SYDVKM. This CDR3 comprises 13 residues. V was clipped by 5 bases and J by 4 bases, with 11 bases between them. The CDR3 sequence: CASSPAASETQYF. The CDR3 region has the DNA TGTGCCAGCAGTCCTGCGGCCTCAGAGACCCAGTACTTC.

The chain recombines TRBV18 with TRBJ1-1; D is unresolved. The V gene lost 3 bases and the J gene lost 0 bases, with 11 bases spanning the gap. Germline CDR1 and CDR2: KGHSH and LQKENI. The length of the CDR3 is 15 residues. The CDR3 loop is CASSPWIGVNTEAFF. The DNA of the CDR3 is TGTGCCAGCTCACCGTGGATCGGGGTGAACACTGAAGCTTTCTTT.

This clone has just a few counts. The gene calls are TRBV5-5 and TRBJ2-5; the D is unclear. V dropped 7 bases and J dropped 3 bases, with 13 bases sitting between them. The CDR3 covers 13 residues. Germline CDR1 reads SGHKS; CDR2 reads YYEKEE (reference sequence). The CDR3 loop is CASREHVKETQYF. The DNA for the CDR3 is TGTGCCAGCCGCGAACATGTGAAAGAGACCCAGTACTTC.

The chain recombines TRBV14 with TRBJ1-3; D is undetermined. The V gene lost 4 bases and the J gene lost 2 bases, with 12 bases spanning the gap. The CDR3 covers 15 residues. Germline-derived CDR1 and CDR2 are SGHDN and FVKESK. Here the CDR3 DNA reads TGTGCCAGCAGCCGAGTCCCTTGGGCTGGAAACACCATATATTTT. Residues: CASSRVPWAGNTIYF. The full variable domain, completed using reference TRBV14 and TRBJ1-3, is EAGVTQFPSHSVIEKGQTVTLRCDPISGHDNLYWYRRVMGKEIKFLLHFVKESKQDESGMPNNRFLAERTGGTYSTLKVQPAELEDSGVYFCASSRVPWAGNTIYFGEGSWLTVV.

This rearrangement joins TRBV25-1 to TRBJ1-1, with TRBD1 as a possible D gene (5 bases). From germline, CDR1 is MGHDK and CDR2 SYGVNS. V was shortened by 6 bases and J by 4 bases, with 6 bases between the two germline ends. The CDR3 is made up of 11 amino acids. The CDR3 sequence is CASRGVTEAFF. CDR3 DNA: TGTGCCAGCAGGGGGGTCACTGAAGCTTTCTTT.

The sample holds a few counts of this clone. The chain recombines TRBV2 with TRBJ2-2; no clear D gene. The germline V gene has CDR1 SNHLY and CDR2 FYNNEI. Trimming stripped 5 bases from V and 1 base from J, with 14 bases between. The CDR3 is 16 amino acids. The CDR3 loop reads CASSTYPVLNTGELFF. CDR3 coding DNA: TGTGCCAGCAGTACCTACCCGGTTCTGAACACCGGGGAGCTGTTTTTT. The whole variable domain, remainder taken from reference TRBV2 and TRBJ2-2, is EPEVTQTPSHQVTQMGQEVILRCVPISNHLYFYWYRQILGQKVEFLVSFYNNEISEKSEIFDDQFSVERPDGSNFTLKIRSTKLEDSAMYFCASSTYPVLNTGELFFGEGSRLTVL.

This chain connects TRBV5-4 to TRBJ2-3; no reliable D call. Germline loops: CDR1 SGHNT, CDR2 YYREEE (reference sequence). V was clipped by 3 bases and J by 1 base, with 15 bases between them. This CDR3 is 16 amino acids long. This CDR3 is CASSSFIGGGTDTQYF. The CDR3 DNA reads TGTGCCAGCAGCTCTTTTATCGGCGGCGGCACAGATACGCAGTATTTT.

The genes are TRBV4-2 and TRBJ2-1; possible D gene TRBD1, 5 bases. CDR3 size: 17 residues. The V end was cut by 0 bases, the J end by 0 bases, with 12 bases between. From germline, CDR1 is LGHNA and CDR2 YNFKEQ. CDR3 loop: CASSQDPGQSSYNEQFF. As DNA, the CDR3 is TGTGCCAGCAGCCAAGATCCCGGACAAAGCTCCTACAATGAGCAGTTCTTC.

V and J are TRBV4-3 and TRBJ1-1; maybe TRBD1 (5 bases). Germline lookup yields CDR1 LGHNA and CDR2 YSLEER. This CDR3 region has 15 residues. Trimming shortened V by 1 base and J by 4 bases, and 13 bases separated the two germline ends. CDR3 DNA sequence: TGCGCCAGCAGCCAAGCCGTAGCGAGGGGCACTGAAGCTTTCTTT. It is translated as CASSQAVARGTEAFF.